This T cell receptor beta chain was captured by sequencing in a study of T cell responses to AZD1222 COVID-19 vaccine. Overall study findings and caveats: Repertoires were obtained solely post-peak T cell response. Nearly half of the spike-specific TCRs reportedly recognize variant regions that carry no mutations. A mostly white British donor set with more females was recruited, and clonal diversity was possibly underestimated. Vaccine-associated CD4 TCRs ranged over spike, dominating at 160-218 and 743-854.

CDR3 length: 13 amino acids. Per germline, CDR1 SNHLY and CDR2 FYNNEI. V gave up 7 bases and J gave up 5 bases, with 13 bases separating them. Method: immunoSEQ multiplex PCR; TCRdb's copy keeps in-frame clones and lacks some. Here the sample spans about 160,000 clones, around 89% being singletons. Turning to this clone: Its specificity is unknown.

This chain links TRBV2 with TRBJ2-3, with a weak D call TRBD2 (7 bases). Sample: peripheral blood, taken on day 0 of AZD1222 vaccination. The clonotype comes from an adult in good health. The CDR3 bases are TGTGCCAGCAATGAGGGGGGGGTAGATACGCAGTATTTT. It specifies CASNEGGVDTQYF.